Listed here are 32 T cell receptor beta chains from one sample, sequenced in a study of Ad26.COV2.S vaccination and SARS-CoV-2 variants. Treatment denoted: 15 to 20 received Ad26.COV2.S at low or high dose, single or two shots; about 5 received placebo; per-sample allocation not given. The samples were gathered on day 63 after the first injection of vaccine or placebo. The repertoire was sequenced with immunoSEQ multiplex PCR; TCRdb's copy has only in-frame clones and lacks some. This sample yields 350,000 to 600,000 clones, of which about 89% are seen a single time; around 1.8% belongs to the top ten. Sequenced material: peripheral blood, taken in a trial of Ad26.COV2.S vaccine versus placebo. The origin of the receptors is a person between 18 and 65 years old who received the Ad26.COV2.S COVID-19 vaccine or a placebo.

The chain recombines TRBV5-4 with TRBJ2-7, with D tentatively TRBD1 (6 bases). The CDR3 consists of 14 residues. CDR1 SGHNT and CDR2 YYREEE come from the germline V gene (reference sequence). Trimming took off 3 bases at V and 3 bases at J, with 13 bases between the two ends. The CDR3 DNA reads TGTGCCAGCAGCTCGACAGGTTATCACTACGAGCAGTACTTC. As protein: CASSSTGYHYEQYF.

This clone was seen a handful of times. This sequence joins TRBV2 and TRBJ1-1; D perhaps matches TRBD1 (5 bases). Germline-derived CDR1 and CDR2 are SNHLY and FYNNEI. V lost 5 bases and J lost 0, with 7 bases in between. This CDR3 is built from 13 residues. Here the CDR3 DNA reads TGTGCCAGCAGTACAGGACTGAACACTGAAGCTTTCTTT. Its translation: CASSTGLNTEAFF.

The V gene is TRBV5-1, the J gene TRBJ2-1; 14 bases map to TRBD2. Germline V lookup: CDR1 SGHRS, CDR2 YFSETQ. The V gene end was trimmed by 4 bases and the J gene end by 9 bases; junction bases not matched to a gene: 3. This CDR3 has 14 amino acids. The CDR3 DNA follows: TGCGCCAGCAGCGTCGGACTAGCGGGGGGTGAGCAGTTCTTC. Its protein is CASSVGLAGGEQFF. The full variable domain, its missing parts supplied by reference TRBV5-1 and TRBJ2-1, is KAGVTQTPRYLIKTRGQQVTLSCSPISGHRSVSWYQQTPGQGLQFLFEYFSETQRNKGNFPGRFSGRQFSNSRSEMNVSTLELGDSALYLCASSVGLAGGEQFFGPGTRLTVL.

The genes are TRBV11-2 and TRBJ2-3; 7 nucleotides match TRBD2. The germline CDR1 and CDR2 sequences are SGHAT and FQNNGV. The CDR3 has 18 residues. Trimming cost V 2 bases and J 5 bases; bases outside gene matches: 16. The CDR3 region is CASSLFPPSGRRVDTQYF. CDR3 sequence (DNA): TGTGCCAGCAGCTTATTCCCGCCTAGCGGCCGAAGGGTAGATACGCAGTATTTT. Using reference TRBV11-2 and TRBJ2-3 for the parts outside the CDR3, the full variable domain is EAGVAQSPRYKIIEKRQSVAFWCNPISGHATLYWYQQILGQGPKLLIQFQNNGVVDDSQLPKDRFSAERLKGVDSTLKIQPAKLEDSAVYLCASSLFPPSGRRVDTQYFGPGTRLTVL.

The genes are TRBV20-1 and TRBJ2-5, with D possibly being TRBD2 (6 bases). Germline CDR1 and CDR2: DFQATT and SNEGSKA (reference sequence). The CDR3 spans 10 residues. Trimming shortened V by 6 bases and J by 12 bases, and 14 bases separated the two germline ends. In DNA form, the CDR3 reads TGCAGTGCATCGACTAGTTCTAAGTACTTC. Its translation: CSASTSSKYF.

In this sample, this clone turned up once. The chain is built from TRBV30 and TRBJ1-1; D remains ambiguous. The CDR3 runs 13 residues. V was trimmed by 5 bases and J by 0 bases, leaving 10 bases between them. Germline CDR1 and CDR2: GTSNPN and SVGIG (reference sequence). CDR3 sequence: CAWAPTVNTEAFF. In nucleotides, the CDR3 is TGTGCCTGGGCCCCCACGGTGAACACTGAAGCTTTCTTT. Supplemented by reference TRBV30 and TRBJ1-1, the full variable domain reads SQTIHQWPATLVQPVGSPLSLECTVEGTSNPNLYWYRQAAGRGLQLLFYSVGIGQISSEVPQNLSASRPQDRQFILSSKKLLLSDSGFYLCAWAPTVNTEAFFGQGTRLTVV.

The genes are TRBV27 and TRBJ2-5; perhaps D is TRBD1 or TRBD2 (5 bases each). Germline V lookup: CDR1 MNHEY, CDR2 SMNVEV (reference sequence). The V end was cut by 4 bases, the J end by 0 bases, with 12 bases between. This CDR3 region has 15 residues. CDR3 nucleotides: TGTGCCAGCAGTTCGGGACGGACGAACCAAGAGACCCAGTACTTC. Its translation: CASSSGRTNQETQYF.

V is TRBV7-9 and J is TRBJ2-5; 9 nucleotides line up with TRBD1. Germline V gene sequence: CDR1 SEHNR, CDR2 FQNEAQ (reference sequence). This CDR3 is 15 amino acids long. V dropped 4 bases and J dropped 5; count of bases not matched to a gene: 8. CDR3 amino acids: CASSYLDRGEETQYF. Written as DNA, the CDR3 is TGTGCCAGCAGCTACCTGGACAGGGGCGAGGAGACCCAGTACTTC.

The genes are TRBV5-6 and TRBJ2-5; 7 bases agree with TRBD2. The CDR3 extends over 14 amino acids. CDR1 is SGHDT, CDR2 YYEEEE, per germline. The trim removed 2 bases at V and 0 bases at J, leaving 1 base unmatched. The CDR3 bases are TGTGCCAGCAGCTTAGCGGGAAACCAAGAGACCCAGTACTTC. This sequence encodes CASSLAGNQETQYF.

The CDR3 spells CASSEFRVAGNTIYF. CDR3 DNA sequence: TGTGCCAGCAGTGAATTTCGGGTTGCAGGAAACACCATATATTTT. The chain links TRBV2 to TRBJ1-3, with D uncertain. V gave up 2 bases and J gave up 4 bases, with 12 bases separating them. The CDR3 has 15 residues. CDR1 and CDR2 from the germline V gene are SNHLY and FYNNEI.

This sequence joins TRBV19 and TRBJ2-1, with TRBD1 matching 10 bases. V was pared by 8 bases and J by 5 bases, with 9 bases of the junction left unmatched. There are 15 residues in the CDR3. Germline V gene lookup returns CDR1 LNHDA and CDR2 SQIVND (reference sequence). The CDR3: CASQLYGTGDNEQFF. Here the CDR3 DNA reads TGTGCCAGTCAGCTCTACGGGACAGGGGACAATGAGCAGTTCTTC. Looking up the rest from reference TRBV19 and TRBJ2-1 gives the full variable domain: DGGITQSPKYLFRKEGQNVTLSCEQNLNHDAMYWYRQDPGQGLRLIYYSQIVNDFQKGDIAEGYSVSREKKESFPLTVTSAQKNPTAFYLCASQLYGTGDNEQFFGPGTRLTVL.

The chain is built from TRBV2 and TRBJ2-3, with D possibly being TRBD2 (6 bases). This CDR3 has 14 residues. V dropped 4 bases and J dropped 1 base, with 9 bases sitting between them. Germline loops: CDR1 SNHLY, CDR2 FYNNEI. The CDR3 nucleotides are TGTGCCAGCAGTGGGGCGGGGCGCACAGATACGCAGTATTTT. This codes for CASSGAGRTDTQYF. Complete variable domain (other parts from reference TRBV2 and TRBJ2-3): EPEVTQTPSHQVTQMGQEVILRCVPISNHLYFYWYRQILGQKVEFLVSFYNNEISEKSEIFDDQFSVERPDGSNFTLKIRSTKLEDSAMYFCASSGAGRTDTQYFGPGTRLTVL.

The J gene is TRBJ2-2, the V gene TRBV27, with D maybe TRBD2 (6 bases). CDR1 MNHEY and CDR2 SMNVEV come from the germline V gene (reference sequence). CDR3 length: 14 residues. Trimming stripped 5 bases from V and 6 bases from J, with 13 bases between. In DNA, the CDR3 is TGTGCCAGCAGTGCCCCGACTAGTCCCGGGGAGCTGTTTTTT. It codes for CASSAPTSPGELFF.

This clone was observed once. V usage is TRBV10-3 and J usage is TRBJ2-1; 11 bases match TRBD2. This CDR3 is 15 amino acids long. V shed 1 base and J 4 bases; nucleotides not matched to a gene: 0. Germline assignment: CDR1 ENHRY and CDR2 SYGVKD. CDR3 DNA: TGTGCCATCAGTGAGTTAGCGGGAGGGTACAATGAGCAGTTCTTC. Its translation is CAISELAGGYNEQFF.

V and J are TRBV4-2 and TRBJ1-5; 8 bases agree with TRBD1. In germline, CDR1 is LGHNA, CDR2 YNFKEQ. Trimming cost V 4 bases and J 5 bases; bases outside gene matches: 10. This CDR3 is 16 amino acids long. Here the CDR3 reads CASSRSTGDRHQPQHF. CDR3 nucleotides: TGTGCCAGCAGCCGCTCGACAGGGGACCGTCATCAGCCCCAGCATTTT.

The CDR3 protein is CASSPIGGIWGFSNQPQHF. In DNA, the CDR3 is TGTGCCAGCAGTCCAATAGGGGGGATTTGGGGATTTAGCAATCAGCCCCAGCATTTT. The chain is built from TRBV27 and TRBJ1-5; weak D call: TRBD1 (6 bases). The CDR3 has 19 amino acids. Trimming shortened V by 5 bases and J by 0 bases, and 23 bases separated the two germline ends. Germline V CDR1 and CDR2: MNHEY, SMNVEV (reference sequence).

The CDR3 DNA follows: TGCGCCAGCAGCTTGGCCGGCGGGACTGGCACAGATACGCAGTATTTT. As protein: CASSLAGGTGTDTQYF. V and J are TRBV5-1 and TRBJ2-3; maybe TRBD2 (6 bases). Germline V CDR1 and CDR2: SGHRS, YFSETQ. CDR3 length: 16 amino acids. V was cut by 0 bases and J by 1 base, with 12 bases left in between.

A word on this clone: Because the CDR3 is missing its conserved closing phenylalanine or tryptophan, this is likely a read error. This chain connects TRBV6-1 to TRBJ1-2, with 9 nucleotides matching TRBD1. Per the germline V gene, CDR1 is MNHNS and CDR2 is SASEGT. V trimming: 2 bases; J trimming: 8 bases; junction bases outside the gene matches: 9. The CDR3 is 15 residues long. The CDR3 DNA follows: TGTGCCAGCAGTGAAAGCTTCAGGACAGGGGTCGGCTACACCCTC. The encoded protein is CASSESFRTGVGYTL.

The V call is TRBV7-3, the J call TRBJ2-3; either TRBD1 or TRBD2 may fit D (5 bases each). The CDR3 has 16 residues. The germline gives CDR1 SGHTA, CDR2 FQGTGA. Trimming took off 5 bases at V and 2 bases at J, with 17 bases between the two ends. The CDR3 spells CASSPRDAPFTDTQYF. The CDR3 coding sequence is TGTGCCAGCAGCCCTCGGGACGCCCCTTTCACAGATACGCAGTATTTT.

The chain uses TRBV27 and TRBJ1-6; possible D gene TRBD1, 5 bases. The CDR3 has 14 residues. Trimming took off 4 bases at V and 7 bases at J, with 11 bases between the two ends. Germline V gives CDR1 MNHEY, CDR2 SMNVEV (reference sequence). Here the CDR3 reads CASSWGLQNSPLHF. CDR3 nucleotides: TGTGCCAGCAGTTGGGGACTGCAGAATTCACCCCTCCACTTT.

The chain uses TRBV7-8 and TRBJ2-1; D call uncertain. V dropped 0 bases and J dropped 9 bases, with 6 bases sitting between them. Germline V CDR1 and CDR2: SGHVS, FQNEAQ. The CDR3 has 12 amino acids. The CDR3 nucleotides are TGTGCCAGCAGCTTAGCGAAGTTTGAGCAGTTCTTC. This encodes CASSLAKFEQFF.

V and J are TRBV18 and TRBJ1-5; a weak D match, TRBD1 (6 bases). CDR3 length equals 13 residues. Germline CDR1 is KGHSH and CDR2 is LQKENI. V lost 4 bases and J 5 bases, leaving 9 bases between the germline ends. CDR3 residues: CASSLRGDQPQHF. DNA for the CDR3: TGTGCCAGCTCACTAAGGGGGGATCAGCCCCAGCATTTT.

The chain couples TRBV5-1 to TRBJ2-1; 7 positions match TRBD2. The CDR3 runs to 13 residues. Trimming took 1 base from V and 9 from J; bases not matched to a gene: 4. Germline lookup yields CDR1 SGHRS and CDR2 YFSETQ. The CDR3 here is CASSLTSAREQFF. CDR3 sequence (DNA): TGCGCCAGCAGCTTGACTAGCGCGCGTGAGCAGTTCTTC. The full variable domain, rest sourced from reference TRBV5-1 and TRBJ2-1, is KAGVTQTPRYLIKTRGQQVTLSCSPISGHRSVSWYQQTPGQGLQFLFEYFSETQRNKGNFPGRFSGRQFSNSRSEMNVSTLELGDSALYLCASSLTSAREQFFGPGTRLTVL.

This rearrangement joins TRBV28 to TRBJ2-1; D gene unclear. V was cut by 4 bases and J by 5 bases, with 15 bases left in between. CDR1 and CDR2 from the germline V gene are MDHEN and SYDVKM. This CDR3 region has 15 residues. The CDR3 reads CASSSSGGGNNEQFF. In nucleotides, the CDR3 is TGTGCCAGCAGTTCCTCCGGCGGTGGAAACAATGAGCAGTTCTTC.

The gene calls are TRBV3-1 (or the pseudogene TRBV3-2) and TRBJ2-5; D possibly corresponds to TRBD2 (5 bases). Trimming pared 5 bases from V and 0 bases from J, leaving 16 bases between. This CDR3 is built from 16 residues. Germline-derived CDR1 and CDR2 are LGHDT and YNNKEL (reference sequence). CDR3 region: CASSSRSKRYQETQYF. The CDR3 region has the DNA TGTGCCAGCAGCTCCCGATCTAAGCGGTACCAAGAGACCCAGTACTTC.

This chain links TRBV15 with TRBJ2-5; D perhaps matches TRBD1 (5 bases). Germline CDR1 LNHNV, CDR2 YYDKDF (reference sequence). This CDR3 has 15 amino acids. Trimming left V 0 bases short and J 2 bases short, with 10 bases between. CDR3 bases: TGTGCCACCAGCAGAGAACAGGTCTTTCAAGAGACCCAGTACTTC. Translated: CATSREQVFQETQYF.

V is TRBV18 and J is TRBJ2-1; the match to TRBD2 covers 10 bases. V trimming: 3 bases; J trimming: 8 bases; junction bases outside the gene matches: 7. Germline values: CDR1 KGHSH, CDR2 LQKENI. The CDR3 spans 15 residues. This chain's CDR3 is CASSPRPSGGHEQFF. In DNA form, the CDR3 reads TGTGCCAGCTCACCGCGGCCTAGCGGGGGTCATGAGCAGTTCTTC.

V and J are TRBV21-1 and TRBJ2-1; TRBD2, the D gene given by the table, was not confirmed from the DNA. TRBV21-1 is given as a pseudogene. This CDR3 contains 15 residues. The CDR3 region is CASSKGGTLGNEQFF. The CDR3, as DNA: TGTGCCAGCAGCAAAGGCGGGACCCTAGGCAATGAGCAGTTCTTC.

V is TRBV5-1 and J is TRBJ2-1; D possibly corresponds to TRBD2 (5 bases). The CDR3 has 17 residues. The V end lost 2 bases, the J end lost 0 bases, and 15 bases lay between the germline ends. Germline V CDR1 and CDR2: SGHRS, YFSETQ. DNA for the CDR3: TGCGCCAGCAGCTTTCTCCGAGCTGGGAGCTCCTACAATGAGCAGTTCTTC. It translates to CASSFLRAGSSYNEQFF.

This sequence joins TRBV19 and TRBJ2-4; the D gene is possibly TRBD1 (6 bases). The CDR3 spans 18 residues. Deletions cut 3 bases from V and 6 bases from J, with 24 bases between. Germline V CDR1 and CDR2: LNHDA, SQIVND (reference sequence). CDR3 protein: CASSISRSPPPGANIQYF. The DNA of the CDR3 is TGTGCCAGTAGTATTTCAAGGTCTCCTCCGCCAGGGGCAAACATTCAGTACTTC.

This clone occurred a few times. The V gene is TRBV7-6, the J gene TRBJ1-1; no reliable D call. Germline lookup yields CDR1 SGHVS and CDR2 FNYEAQ. The V end was cut by 5 bases, the J end by 3 bases, with 13 bases between. This CDR3 contains 14 residues. The CDR3 spells CASSPQPFDTEAFF. The CDR3 nucleotides are TGTGCCAGCAGCCCCCAACCATTTGACACTGAAGCTTTCTTT.

The rearrangement links TRBV2 to TRBJ2-2, with 13 positions matching TRBD2. CDR3 size: 17 residues. Losses at the gene ends were 6 bases for V and 1 base for J; bases not matched to a gene: 5. Germline CDR1 SNHLY, CDR2 FYNNEI. The CDR3 sequence is CASRQGLAGKNTGELFF. CDR3 in DNA: TGTGCCAGCAGGCAGGGACTAGCGGGGAAGAACACCGGGGAGCTGTTTTTT.